The clone carrying this T cell receptor (beta chain) came up once. This specimen belongs to a study of blood T cell repertoires in COVID-19. The CDR3 length is 19 residues. Per germline, CDR1 MGHRA and CDR2 YSYEKL. V lost 0 bases to trimming and J lost 5 bases; unmatched junction nucleotides: 14. Sequenced by immunoSEQ multiplex PCR; TCRdb stores in-frame clones only, minus some. The table has 180,000 or so clones, about 88% seen once. The sequenced sample was peripheral blood. The receptor was derived from a woman aged 25 to 39 with active or convalescent COVID-19. The chain is built from TRBV4-1 and TRBJ2-1, with TRBD2 matching over 9 bases. DNA for the CDR3: TGCGCCAGCAGCCAAGAAATTAGACTAGCGGACGTCAAGCACAATGAGCAGTTCTTC. Its translation: CASSQEIRLADVKHNEQFF.